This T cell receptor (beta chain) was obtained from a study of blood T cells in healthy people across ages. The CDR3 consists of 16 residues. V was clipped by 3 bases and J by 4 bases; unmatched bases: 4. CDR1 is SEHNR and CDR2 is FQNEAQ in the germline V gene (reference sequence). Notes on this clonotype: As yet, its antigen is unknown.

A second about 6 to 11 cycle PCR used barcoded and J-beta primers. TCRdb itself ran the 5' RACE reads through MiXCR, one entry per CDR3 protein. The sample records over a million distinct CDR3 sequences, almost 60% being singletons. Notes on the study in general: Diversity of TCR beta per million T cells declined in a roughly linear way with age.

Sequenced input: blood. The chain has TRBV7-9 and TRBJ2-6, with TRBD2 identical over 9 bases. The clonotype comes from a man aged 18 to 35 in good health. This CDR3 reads CASSFSGSAGANVLTF. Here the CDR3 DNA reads TGTGCCAGCAGCTTTAGCGGGAGTGCGGGGGCCAACGTCCTGACTTTC.